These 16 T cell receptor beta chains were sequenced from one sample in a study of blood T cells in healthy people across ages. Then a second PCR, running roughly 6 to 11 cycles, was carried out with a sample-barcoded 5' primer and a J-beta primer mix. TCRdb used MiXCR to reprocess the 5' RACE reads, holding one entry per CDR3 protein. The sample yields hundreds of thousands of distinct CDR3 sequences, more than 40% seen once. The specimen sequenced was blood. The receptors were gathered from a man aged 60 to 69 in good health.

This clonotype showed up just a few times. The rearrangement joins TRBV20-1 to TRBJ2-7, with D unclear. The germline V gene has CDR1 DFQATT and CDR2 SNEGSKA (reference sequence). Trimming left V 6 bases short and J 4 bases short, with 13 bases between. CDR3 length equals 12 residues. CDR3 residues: CSAESSSYEQYF. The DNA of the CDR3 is TGCAGTGCCGAGAGCTCGAGTTACGAGCAGTACTTC.

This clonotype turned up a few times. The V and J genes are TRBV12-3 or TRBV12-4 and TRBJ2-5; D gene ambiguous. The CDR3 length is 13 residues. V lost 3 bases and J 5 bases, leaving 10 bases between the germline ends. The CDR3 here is CASSFASSETQYF. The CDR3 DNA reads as TGTGCCAGCAGTTTTGCCTCCTCCGAGACCCAGTACTTC.

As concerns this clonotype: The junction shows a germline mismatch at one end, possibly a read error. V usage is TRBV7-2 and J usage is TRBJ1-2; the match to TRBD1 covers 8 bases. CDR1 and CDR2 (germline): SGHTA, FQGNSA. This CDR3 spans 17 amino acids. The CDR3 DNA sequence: TGTGCCAGCAGCGTAGGCATCACACAGGGGGGCGGCTATGGCCACACCTTC. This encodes CASSVGITQGGGYGHTF.

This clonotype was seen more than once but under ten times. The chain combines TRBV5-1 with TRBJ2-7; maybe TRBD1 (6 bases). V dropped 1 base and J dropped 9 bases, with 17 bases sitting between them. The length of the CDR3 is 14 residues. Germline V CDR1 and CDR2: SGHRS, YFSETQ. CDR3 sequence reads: CASSLNRDTQRQYF. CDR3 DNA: TGCGCCAGCAGCTTGAACCGGGACACACAAAGGCAGTACTTC.

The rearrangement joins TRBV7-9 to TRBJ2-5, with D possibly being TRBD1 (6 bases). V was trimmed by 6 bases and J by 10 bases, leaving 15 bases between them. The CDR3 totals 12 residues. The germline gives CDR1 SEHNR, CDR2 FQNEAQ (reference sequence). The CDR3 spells CASSPGQWDQYF. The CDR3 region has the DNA TGTGCCAGCAGTCCGGGACAATGGGACCAGTACTTC.

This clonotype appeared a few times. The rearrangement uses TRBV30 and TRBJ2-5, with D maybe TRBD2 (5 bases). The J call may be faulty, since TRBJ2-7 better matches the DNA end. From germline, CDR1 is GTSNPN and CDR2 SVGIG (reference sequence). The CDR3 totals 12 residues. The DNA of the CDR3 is TGTGCCTGGAGTGTGCGGGCCTACGAGCAGTACTTC. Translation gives CAWSVRAYEQYF.

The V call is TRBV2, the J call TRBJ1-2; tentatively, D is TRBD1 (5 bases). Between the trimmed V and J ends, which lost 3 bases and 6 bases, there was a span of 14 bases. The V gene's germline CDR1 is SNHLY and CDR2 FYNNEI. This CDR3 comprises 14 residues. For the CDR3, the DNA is TGTGCCAGCAGTGAGGGGGGAGAATACCATGGCTACACCTTC. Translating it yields CASSEGGEYHGYTF.

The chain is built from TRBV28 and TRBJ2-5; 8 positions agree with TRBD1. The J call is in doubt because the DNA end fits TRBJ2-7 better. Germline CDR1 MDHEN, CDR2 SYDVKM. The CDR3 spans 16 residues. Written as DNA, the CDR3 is TGTGCCAGCAGTGGACCCCGGAGGACAGGGATTTACGAGCAGTACTTC. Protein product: CASSGPRRTGIYEQYF.

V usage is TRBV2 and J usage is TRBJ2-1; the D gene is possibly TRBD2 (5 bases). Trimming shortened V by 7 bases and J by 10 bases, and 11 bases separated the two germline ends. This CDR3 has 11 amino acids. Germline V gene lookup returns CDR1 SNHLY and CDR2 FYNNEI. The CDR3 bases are TGTGCCAGCAAGACCTCGGGGGAGCAGTTCTTC. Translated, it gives CASKTSGEQFF.

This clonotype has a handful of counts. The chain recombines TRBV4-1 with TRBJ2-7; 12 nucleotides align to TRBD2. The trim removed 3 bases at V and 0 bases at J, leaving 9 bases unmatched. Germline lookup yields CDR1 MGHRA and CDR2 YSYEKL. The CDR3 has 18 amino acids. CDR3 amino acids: CASSQELAGGFGSYEQYF. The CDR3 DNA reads TGCGCCAGCAGCCAGGAACTAGCGGGGGGTTTCGGCTCCTACGAGCAGTACTTC.

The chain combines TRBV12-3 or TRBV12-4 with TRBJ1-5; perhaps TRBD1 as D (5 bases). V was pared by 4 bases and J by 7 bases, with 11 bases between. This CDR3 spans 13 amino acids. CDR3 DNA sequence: TGTGCCAGCAGTTGTGGGGGAGGACAGCCCCAGCATTTT. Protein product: CASSCGGGQPQHF.

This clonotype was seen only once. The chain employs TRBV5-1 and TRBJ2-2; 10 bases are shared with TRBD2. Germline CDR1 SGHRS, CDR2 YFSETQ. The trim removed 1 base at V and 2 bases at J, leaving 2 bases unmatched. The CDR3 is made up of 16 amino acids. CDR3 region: CASSLTSGINTGELFF. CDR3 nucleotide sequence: TGCGCCAGCAGCTTGACTAGCGGGATTAACACCGGGGAGCTGTTTTTT.

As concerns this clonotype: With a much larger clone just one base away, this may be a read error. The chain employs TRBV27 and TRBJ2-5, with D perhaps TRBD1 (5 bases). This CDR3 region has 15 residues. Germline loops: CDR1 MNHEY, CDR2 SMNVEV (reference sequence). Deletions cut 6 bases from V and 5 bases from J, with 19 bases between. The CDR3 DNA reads TGTGCCAGCAGCGCTACGTACCATCCAGGGGAGACCCAGTACTTC. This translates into CASSATYHPGETQYF.

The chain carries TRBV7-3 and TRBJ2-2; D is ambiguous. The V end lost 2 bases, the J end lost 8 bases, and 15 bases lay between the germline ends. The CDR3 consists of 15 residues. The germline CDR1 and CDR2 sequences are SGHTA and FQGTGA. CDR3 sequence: CASSLGEGPTGELFF. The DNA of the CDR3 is TGTGCCAGCAGCTTAGGGGAAGGCCCGACTGGGGAGCTGTTTTTT.

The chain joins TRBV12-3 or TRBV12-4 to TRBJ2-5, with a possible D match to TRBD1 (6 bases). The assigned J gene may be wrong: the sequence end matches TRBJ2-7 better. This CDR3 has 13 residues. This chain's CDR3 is CASSVMDSYEQYF. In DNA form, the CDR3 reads TGTGCCAGCAGTGTGATGGACAGCTACGAGCAGTACTTC.

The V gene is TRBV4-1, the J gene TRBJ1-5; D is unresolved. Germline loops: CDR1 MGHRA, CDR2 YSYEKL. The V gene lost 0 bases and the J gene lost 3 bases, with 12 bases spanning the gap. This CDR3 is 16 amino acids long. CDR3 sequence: CASSQEGGLNNQPQHF. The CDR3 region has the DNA TGCGCCAGCAGCCAAGAAGGCGGATTGAACAATCAGCCCCAGCATTTT.